A selection of T cell receptor beta chains follows, all from one sample in a study of shared clonotypes between healthy human individuals. Data came from immunoSEQ multiplex PCR; TCRdb stores just in-frame clones and leaves some out. The sample carries a few hundred thousand clones, roughly 96% recorded once. The specimen was memory CD8+ T cells sorted from blood. The receptors come from a man younger than 45 in good health. The CDR3 runs from the conserved cysteine through the conserved F or W. A D gene is named only where the DNA matches it firmly. Size is stated for part of the rows, as once, few or many counts, or as a class when the clone is expanded.

j_gene | d_gene | abundance | v_gene | CDR3nt | CDR3aa
TRBJ2-1 | TRBD1 | once | TRBV30 | TGTGCCTGGAGTGCCAACACAGGGGATGAGCAGTTCTTC | CAWSANTGDEQFF
TRBJ2-2 | TRBD2 | . | TRBV6-5 | TGTGCCAGTGGTTCTAGCGGGACCGGGGAGCTGTTTTTT | CASGSSGTGELFF
TRBJ1-1 | . | . | TRBV5-6 | TGTGCCAGCAGCTCCCCTGGTTGGGCTGAAGCTTTCTTT | CASSSPGWAEAFF
TRBJ1-5 | TRBD1 | once | TRBV10-2 | TGCGCCAGCAGTGAGGTTGGGACAGGGAGGGGTCAGCCCCAGCATTTT | CASSEVGTGRGQPQHF
TRBJ2-1 | . | once | TRBV6-1 | TGTGCCAGCGGAGTAGTCCCTAGAGGGAATGAGCAGTTCTTC | CASGVVPRGNEQFF
TRBJ2-1 | . | once | TRBV10-3 | TGTGCCATCAGAACCGGGACCGGGGATGAGCAGTTCTTC | CAIRTGTGDEQFF
TRBJ2-6 | TRBD1 | . | TRBV27 | TGTGCCAGCAGTTTCGAGGACAGGGGCCCCTCTGGGGCCAACGTCCTGACTTTC | CASSFEDRGPSGANVLTF
TRBJ1-1 | TRBD1 | . | TRBV4-2 | TGTGCCAGCAGCCAACGACAGGGGAACACTGAAGCTTTCTTT | CASSQRQGNTEAFF
TRBJ2-7 | . | . | TRBV4-1 | TGCGCCAGCAGCCAAAACTACGAGCAGTACTTC | CASSQNYEQYF
TRBJ2-7 | . | . | TRBV5-1 | TGCGCCAGCAGTTCGGACAGCTACGAGCAGTACTTC | CASSSDSYEQYF
TRBJ2-7 | TRBD1 | . | TRBV6-5 | TGTGCCAGCAGAAGGGGGCAAGTGTTAAACGAGCAGTACTTC | CASRRGQVLNEQYF
TRBJ2-1 | TRBD2 | . | TRBV19 | TGTGCCAGTAGTATAGTGGGTAGCGGGAGCAATGAGCAGTTCTTC | CASSIVGSGSNEQFF
TRBJ2-1 | . | . | TRBV10-3 | TGTGCCATCAGCCACCGCTGGACAATGGGTGGCGATGAGCAGTTCTTC | CAISHRWTMGGDEQFF
TRBJ1-1 | . | . | TRBV30 | TGTGCCTGGAAAACAGTTCTGAACACTGAAGCTTTCTTT | CAWKTVLNTEAFF
TRBJ2-7 | TRBD1 | . | TRBV5-6 | TGTGCCAGCAGCTTCGGGACAGGGGACCCCGAGCAGTACTTC | CASSFGTGDPEQYF
TRBJ2-3 | TRBD2 | . | TRBV5-1 | TGCGCCAGCAGAAACGAGCGGGAGGTCACAGATACGCAGTATTTT | CASRNEREVTDTQYF
TRBJ1-2 | . | . | TRBV15 | TGTGCCACCAGCAGAGGAGACCTCTATGGCTACACCTTC | CATSRGDLYGYTF
TRBJ1-2 | . | . | TRBV20-1 | TGCAGTGCGAAGCCGAACGGCTACACCTTC | CSAKPNGYTF
TRBJ1-1 | . | . | TRBV5-1 | TGCGCCAGCAGCTGGGACGATAACACTGAAGCTTTCTTT | CASSWDDNTEAFF
TRBJ2-7 | TRBD1 | . | TRBV30 | TGTGCCTGGAGTTCACAGGGGGCCTCCTACGAGCAGTACTTC | CAWSSQGASYEQYF
TRBJ1-1 | . | . | TRBV7-2 | TGTGCCAGCAGCCCTGTCCAGGGGAACACTGAAGCTTTCTTT | CASSPVQGNTEAFF
TRBJ2-3 | . | . | TRBV7-3 | TGTGCCAGCAGCTTAGGCGGGCTTAGCACAGATACGCAGTATTTT | CASSLGGLSTDTQYF
TRBJ2-7 | TRBD1 | . | TRBV6-1 | TGTGCCAGCAGTGACCCAGGACAGGGATGGACCTACGAGCAGTACTTC | CASSDPGQGWTYEQYF
TRBJ2-4 | TRBD1 | . | TRBV4-1 | TGCGCCAGCAGCCAAGATGAGGGGGCGAACATTCAGTACTTC | CASSQDEGANIQYF